Listed below are T cell receptor beta chains from one sample, sequenced in a study of T cell responses to AZD1222 COVID-19 vaccine. The protocol was immunoSEQ multiplex PCR, while the TCRdb copy is restricted to in-frame clones and leaves out a portion. The sample includes some 200,000 clones, about 94% of them seen just once. This sample comprised peripheral blood, obtained 28 days after the second dose of the MenACWY control vaccine. Receptors originate from an adult who received the MenACWY meningococcal vaccine as a control. Each CDR3 is given with its conserved first and last residue. Each record gives: J gene, V gene, clone size, D gene, CDR3 protein. A D gene is named only where the DNA matches it firmly. Only part of the rows carry a size: once, few, many, or a class if the clone is expanded.

>TRBJ2-1|TRBV5-1|once|TRBD2
CASSLDAGGAYNEQFF
>TRBJ1-6|TRBV2|-|TRBD1
CASSEGTGEYNSPLHF
>TRBJ2-3|TRBV7-9|-|TRBD1
CASSLATGARGSDTQYF
>TRBJ2-3|TRBV2|-|TRBD1
CASSALAIKGQGVPDTQYF
>TRBJ2-1|TRBV2|-|-
CASSETTYNEQFF
>TRBJ1-1|TRBV28|-|-
CASKPGGETAFF
>TRBJ2-7|TRBV7-6|-|-
CASSLRSSSPLYEQYF
>TRBJ2-7|TRBV11-2|-|-
CASSLFRGYNEQYF
>TRBJ2-5|TRBV9|-|-
CASSPGPQETQYF
>TRBJ2-7|TRBV7-9|-|TRBD1
CASSLTGSGDEQYF
>TRBJ1-1|TRBV4-2|-|-
CASSHPAWNTEAFF
>TRBJ1-1|TRBV18|-|-
CASFQQGNTEAFF
>TRBJ1-6|TRBV9|-|-
CASRSGGDNSPLHF
>TRBJ2-5|TRBV19|-|-
CASSTRYQETQYF
>TRBJ1-5|TRBV16|-|-
CASSQSGRVQGPQHF
>TRBJ2-5|TRBV7-2|-|-
CASSLGQANQETQYF
>TRBJ2-7|TRBV19|-|TRBD1
CASSIADRGYEQYF
>TRBJ1-1|TRBV6-5|-|-
CASSYRGVEAFF
>TRBJ2-5|TRBV5-6|-|-
CASSLGRQETQYF
>TRBJ2-7|TRBV6-2/TRBV6-3|-|-
CASSSHLLGEQYF
>TRBJ1-5|TRBV28|once|TRBD1
CASSLGTGKNQPQHF
>TRBJ2-7|TRBV28|-|TRBD1
CASSWTGAYEQYF
>TRBJ2-7|TRBV19|-|-
CASSVQDNYEQYF
>TRBJ1-2|TRBV28|-|TRBD1
CASSGTGVGYGYTF
>TRBJ2-5|TRBV7-9|once|-
CASSDPILDPSSTQYF
>TRBJ2-3|TRBV19|-|-
CASSIVASRTDTQYF
>TRBJ2-7|TRBV2|once|TRBD1
CAARQGYEQYF
>TRBJ2-2|TRBV9|-|-
CASSKTGTRNTGELFF
>TRBJ2-7|TRBV28|-|TRBD2
CAGGAGPTYEQYF
>TRBJ1-1|TRBV4-2|-|-
CASSQDHGGTNTEAFF
>TRBJ1-6|TRBV28|-|-
CASSPEISYNSPLHF
>TRBJ1-4|TRBV5-1|-|-
CASSLRGLDEKLFF
>TRBJ1-3|TRBV7-8|-|-
CASSSVAGGGNTIYF
>TRBJ1-5|TRBV9|-|-
CASSAAPSNQPQHF
>TRBJ1-4|TRBV27|-|-
CASSQTGLGEKLFF
>TRBJ1-1|TRBV6-5|-|-
CASNLGTEAFF
>TRBJ2-1|TRBV5-1|once|TRBD2
CASRAELAGVLEQFF
>TRBJ2-7|TRBV5-8|-|-
CASSSAGGSYEQYF
>TRBJ1-2|TRBV7-9|-|-
CASSIQEGIYGYTF
>TRBJ2-3|TRBV11-3|-|TRBD2
CASSLNGEGDTQYF
>TRBJ2-7|TRBV24-1|-|-
CATSDSARDPYEQYF
>TRBJ2-3|TRBV27|-|-
CASSTTSLRTDTQYF
>TRBJ1-6|TRBV15|-|-
CATSRGTGFGHSPLHF
>TRBJ1-5|TRBV6-5|few|-
CASRRQRNQPQHF
>TRBJ1-1|TRBV7-6|-|-
CASSFRADTEAFF
>TRBJ2-7|TRBV30|-|-
CAWSETLTYEQYF
>TRBJ2-7|TRBV19|-|-
CASSTAWYYEQYF
>TRBJ2-1|TRBV9|-|-
CASSARGRDEQFF
>TRBJ2-1|TRBV27|-|TRBD2
CASSLWFISGGEDNEQFF
>TRBJ1-6|TRBV18|-|-
CASSLYSSSYNSPLHF
>TRBJ1-5|TRBV27|-|TRBD1
CASSSGTGVGQPQHF
>TRBJ1-1|TRBV6-1|-|-
CASSFLREVNTEAFF
>TRBJ2-5|TRBV21-1|few|-
CASSKTGCPSTQYF
>TRBJ1-4|TRBV3-1/TRBV3-2|-|-
CASSQDRVGLLWEKLFF